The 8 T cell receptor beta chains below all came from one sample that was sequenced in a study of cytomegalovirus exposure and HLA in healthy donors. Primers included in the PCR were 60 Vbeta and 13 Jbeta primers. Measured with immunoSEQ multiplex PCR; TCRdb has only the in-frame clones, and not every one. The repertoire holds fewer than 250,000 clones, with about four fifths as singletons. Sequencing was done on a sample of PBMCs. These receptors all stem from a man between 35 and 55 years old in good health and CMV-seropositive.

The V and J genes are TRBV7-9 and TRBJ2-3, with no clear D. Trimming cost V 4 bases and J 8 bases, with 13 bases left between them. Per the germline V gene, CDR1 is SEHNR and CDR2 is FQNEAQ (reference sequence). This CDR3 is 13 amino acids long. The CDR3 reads CASSSQVGGTQYF. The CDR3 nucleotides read TGTGCCAGCAGCTCCCAGGTCGGTGGTACGCAGTATTTT.

Written as DNA, the CDR3 is TGCAGCGTTGTATCAGTCCAGGGTGAAGCTTTCTTT. It translates to CSVVSVQGEAFF. The rearrangement uses TRBV29-1 and TRBJ1-1; the D gene is possibly TRBD1 (5 bases). This CDR3 spans 12 amino acids. CDR1 SQVTM and CDR2 ANQGSEA come from the germline V gene. V was pared by 4 bases and J by 7 bases, with 13 bases between.

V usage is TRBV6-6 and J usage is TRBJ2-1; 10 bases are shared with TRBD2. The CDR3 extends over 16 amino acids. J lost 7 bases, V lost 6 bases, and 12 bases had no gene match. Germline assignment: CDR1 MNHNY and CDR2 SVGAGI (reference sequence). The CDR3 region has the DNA TGTGCCAGCAGCCCTGGGAGCGGGAGGGGAGAGAATGAGCAGTTCTTC. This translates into CASSPGSGRGENEQFF.

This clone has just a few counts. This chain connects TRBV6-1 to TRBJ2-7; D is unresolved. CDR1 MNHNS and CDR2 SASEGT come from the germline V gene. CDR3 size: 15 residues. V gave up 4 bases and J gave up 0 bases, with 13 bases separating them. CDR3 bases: TGTGCCAGCAGTGTGGCTAGTGTTGGCTCCTACGAGCAGTACGTC. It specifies CASSVASVGSYEQYV.

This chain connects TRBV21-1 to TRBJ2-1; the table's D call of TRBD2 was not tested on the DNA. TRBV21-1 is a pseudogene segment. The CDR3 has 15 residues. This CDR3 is CASSKTSGRRNEQFF. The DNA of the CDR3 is TGTGCCAGCAGCAAGACTAGCGGGAGGAGGAATGAGCAGTTCTTC.

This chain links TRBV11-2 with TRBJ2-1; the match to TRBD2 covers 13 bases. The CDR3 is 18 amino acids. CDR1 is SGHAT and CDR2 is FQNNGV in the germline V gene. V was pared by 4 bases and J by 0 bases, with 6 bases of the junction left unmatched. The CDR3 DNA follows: TGTGCCAGCAGCTCCGGGACTAGCGGGATTGGCTCCTACAATGAGCAGTTCTTC. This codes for CASSSGTSGIGSYNEQFF. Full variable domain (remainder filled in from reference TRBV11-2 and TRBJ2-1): EAGVAQSPRYKIIEKRQSVAFWCNPISGHATLYWYQQILGQGPKLLIQFQNNGVVDDSQLPKDRFSAERLKGVDSTLKIQPAKLEDSAVYLCASSSGTSGIGSYNEQFFGPGTRLTVL.

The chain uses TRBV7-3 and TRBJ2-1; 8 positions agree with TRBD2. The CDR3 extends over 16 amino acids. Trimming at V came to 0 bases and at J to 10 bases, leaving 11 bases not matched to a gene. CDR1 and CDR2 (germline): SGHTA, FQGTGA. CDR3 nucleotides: TGTGCCAGCAGCTTAACGCGCAGCGGGAGTAGTGGGGAGCAGTTCTTC. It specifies CASSLTRSGSSGEQFF.

Here the CDR3 reads CASSEAPTLGTDTQYF. For the CDR3, the DNA is TGTGCCAGCAGCGAAGCTCCGACACTAGGCACAGATACGCAGTATTTT. The chain is built from TRBV9 and TRBJ2-3; D possibly corresponds to TRBD2 (5 bases). The CDR3 loop spans 16 amino acids. V lost 3 bases to trimming and J lost 1 base, with 15 bases between them. The V gene's germline CDR1 is SGDLS and CDR2 YYNGEE.